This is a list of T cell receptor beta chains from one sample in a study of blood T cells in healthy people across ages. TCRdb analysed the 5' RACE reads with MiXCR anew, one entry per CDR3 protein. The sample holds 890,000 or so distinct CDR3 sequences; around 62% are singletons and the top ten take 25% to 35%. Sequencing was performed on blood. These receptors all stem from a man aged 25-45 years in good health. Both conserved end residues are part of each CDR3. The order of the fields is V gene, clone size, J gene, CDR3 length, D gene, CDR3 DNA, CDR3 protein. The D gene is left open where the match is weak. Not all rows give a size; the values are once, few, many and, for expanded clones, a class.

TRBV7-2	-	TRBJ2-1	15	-	TGTGCCAGCAGTCGCCAGGGAGGCCACTACAATGAGCAGTTCTTC	CASSRQGGHYNEQFF
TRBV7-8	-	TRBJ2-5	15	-	TGTGCCAGCAGCTCCCTCAGGGACTCCTACTACGGGCAGTACTTC	CASSSLRDSYYGQYF
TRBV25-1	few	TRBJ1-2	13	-	TGTGCCAGCAGCCCCGGGGCCTTCTATGGCTACACCTTC	CASSPGAFYGYTF
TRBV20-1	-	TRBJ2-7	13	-	TGCAGTGCTAGAGATTTGAGGGGCTACGAGCAGTACTTC	CSARDLRGYEQYF
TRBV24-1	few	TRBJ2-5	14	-	TGTGCCACCAGTGACCCGACCCGGGCGGAGACCCAGTACTTC	CATSDPTRAETQYF
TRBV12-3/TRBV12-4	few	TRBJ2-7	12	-	TGTGCCAGCAGTTCCCCCTTTTCCGAGCAGTACTTC	CASSSPFSEQYF
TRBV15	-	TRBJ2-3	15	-	TGTGCCACCAGCGCGTCCGAGGCCCGCACAGATACGCAGTATTTT	CATSASEARTDTQYF
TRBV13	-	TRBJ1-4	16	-	TGTGCCAGCAGCCGCCGCATGGTTGATGATAATGAAAAACTGTTTTTT	CASSRRMVDDNEKLFF
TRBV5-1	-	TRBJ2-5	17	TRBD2	TGCGCCAGCAGCATCTCACTAGCGGGGGGGCCGGTTGAGACCCAGTACTTC	CASSISLAGGPVETQYF
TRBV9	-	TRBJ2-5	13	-	TGTGCCAGCAGCGCCTCGGGGGCGGGGACCCAGTACTTC	CASSASGAGTQYF
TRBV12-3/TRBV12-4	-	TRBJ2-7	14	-	TGTGCCAGCAGCTGGGGCACAGGGGACTCCGAGCAGTACTTC	CASSWGTGDSEQYF
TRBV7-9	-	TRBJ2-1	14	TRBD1	TGTGCCAGCAGCCGCCCTGACAGGGAATACCGGCAGTTCTTC	CASSRPDREYRQFF
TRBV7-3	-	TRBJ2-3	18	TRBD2	TGTGCCAGCAGCTTATGGCCTAGCGGGGGCCCACACACAGATACGCAGTATTTT	CASSLWPSGGPHTDTQYF